The present TCR beta chain was sequenced within a study of identical twins (dated by TCRdb to between 2015 and 2016). In the study overall: The study deep-sequenced TCR alpha and beta repertoires from monozygotic twins, unrelated adults of various ages and cord blood to test whether fetal clonotypes persist. To rule out contamination, the twin experiments were replicated at different times with different library preparation protocols. Results the study describes overall, beyond this receptor: The excess sharing between twins in beta out-of-frame sequences was weaker because fewer shared sequences reduced the signal-to-noise ratio. Conclusions relied on cross-sectional statistical analysis, since the same donors could not be followed over many years. Zero-insertion analyses could be partly confounded by invariant T cells such as MAIT and iNKT, although diverse VJ usage argued against such confounding for most clonotypes. Fewer insertions were carried by abundant cord blood beta clonotypes, a similar but weaker trend appeared in young adult naive repertoires, and no such trend appeared in memory repertoires. Compared with coincidental sharing between unrelated individuals, an excess of low generation-probability sequences was observed among out-of-frame TCR alpha sequences shared between twins. Recombination models systematically underestimated out-of-frame TCR alpha sharing in monozygotic twins but agreed with sharing between unrelated individuals.

V loses 2 bases at its end and J loses 5 bases; junction bases beyond the gene matches: 5. Its CDR3 holds 15 amino acids, cysteine through phenylalanine. Just CDR3 DNA is preserved here, 45 bases in frame from base 1. For CDR1 and CDR2, the germline V gene (reference sequence) lists WNHNN and SYGVQD. Preparation of the library involved 5' RACE. Data came from an Illumina HiSeq 2000. A universal primer binding site was introduced by template switching, and a unique molecular identifier was present in the final cDNA, enabling accurate counting of TCR cDNA molecules. First-strand cDNA for TCR alpha and beta chains was synthesized from specific primers in the conserved constant-segment region. To control for contamination, every cDNA library was double barcoded, receiving both a SMART-Mk sample barcode and Illumina barcodes. Two successive PCR steps introduced TruSeq adapter sequences along with Illumina sample barcodes. Sequencing of the TCR alpha and beta cDNA libraries was done on the Illumina HiSeq platform using custom primers. For the original study's pipeline: MiGEC was used to process raw reads and extract unique molecular identifiers, and MiXCR was used to find CDR3 positions. Recombination models were inferred per individual with the repgenHMM and IGoR tools using an EM algorithm. Shared clonotypes were analyzed with the tcR package in R, and sharing was normalized by the product of cloneset sizes. To study raw recombination without the effects of thymic and clonal selection, out-of-frame nonproductive sequences were analyzed. Using fastp at Q25 and MiXCR, TCRdb reprocessed the public reads and kept productive beta chains. Here each entry gathers all rows of one CDR3 protein and keeps the most common genes and DNA. The V and J calls and clone size are TCRdb's, not the authors'. The table for this sample lists hundreds of thousands of distinct CDR3 sequences; around 8% of them were counted only once. The top ten hold more than 1.5% of the sample.

Every donor in the study was a healthy Caucasian. The twin cohort consisted of three pairs of female monozygotic twins, all aged roughly 18 to 30 years. Miltenyi CD45RO+ enrichment and human naive T-cell isolation kits were used to isolate memory (CD45RO+) and naive T cells from PBMC. Turning to this clonotype: The clone's antigen remains unknown. Within one base of it there is no much larger clone, and no base qualities were kept.

These sequences were also reported in another study, on yellow fever vaccine responses in identical twins. As the second publication notes: The authors reported that the T cell response to vaccination in identical twins appeared partly convergent and partly personalized. In the study, vaccine-responding T cell clones were precisely tracked in identical twins.

The clonotype comes from a woman between 18 and 30 years old in good health. This receptor chain uses TRBV10-1 and TRBJ2-2; the junction holds 7 bases that match TRBD2. The sequencing input was memory (CD45RO+) T cells sorted from blood. Reading the label with the study, this specimen's cell subset or site is: CD45RO+ enriched T cells. CDR3 sequence: CASSEPQAGTGELFF. The DNA sequence is TGCGCCAGCAGTGAGCCGCAAGCGGGAACCGGGGAGCTGTTTTTT.